This TCR beta chain was identified during a study of blood T cell repertoires in COVID-19 (TCRdb year 2020). Turning to the overall study: Collaborator samples came from the United States, Italy and Spain and covered acute and convalescent phases of COVID-19. The prospective study material was composed of cDNA or gDNA derived from T cells, B-cell-depleted T cells, or PBMCs. Deeply sampled blood TCRbeta repertoires from subjects exposed to, actively infected with, or recovered from COVID-19 were included in the dataset. A freely available public database, intended as a resource for researchers studying the immune response to SARS-CoV-2, is where the repertoires were released. Samples were obtained from the ongoing ImmuneRACE study (first 160 participants) and from 1,200 or so subjects provided by 6 global collaborators. The sample metadata nearly always contained a de-identified subject ID, COVID-19 status, age in years and sex. Where HLA class I and class II types were available, the types were taken from metadata supplied by the sample provider, not from assay-based typing.

Sequences MNHEY (CDR1) and SMNVEV (CDR2) are obtained from the germline V gene (reference sequence). At the junction V is shortened by 3 bases and J by 6 bases, with 4 bases in between. From the cysteine through the phenylalanine, the CDR3 covers 11 amino acids. The DNA shown is the 33-base CDR3, in frame from base 1. With respect to this clone: Its target antigen remains unknown. Per-base qualities were not stored, and no clone one base away is much larger.

TCRbeta CDR3 regions were amplified from genomic DNA using the immunoSEQ Assay, a bias-controlled multiplex PCR. As for the authors' bioinformatics: Within the assay, amplification of reference gene primers was used to estimate how many nucleated cells each sample contained. To quantify the absolute abundance of each unique TCRbeta CDR3 rearrangement, sequence reads were collapsed and filtered. For each sample, productive Simpson clonality was calculated as the square root of Simpson's diversity index across productive rearrangements. TCRdb's version of the immuneACCESS table is confined to in-frame rearrangements and falls short of the full clone set. An unresolved V gene accounts for under half of the shortfall where checked; the remainder is of unknown origin. The DNA gave D and trimming, while V, J and clone size come from that table. The table for this sample lists roughly 88,000 clones; 85% to 95% of them were counted only once. The ten largest account for 3.9% of the sample.

On the study overall, not on this receptor specifically: The quantity of clinical and demographic metadata differed by source and by participant and was supplied without curation.

Collaborating institutions collected whole blood in K2EDTA tubes following their own protocols. Collaborator samples were shipped for TCRbeta analysis as frozen whole blood, isolated PBMCs, or DNA extracted from either sample type. The rearrangement combines TRBV27 with TRBJ2-3; the D gene is not confidently resolved. The clonotype was recovered from a woman between 45 and 60 years old in a cohort sampled during active COVID-19. The sequencing sample was made of peripheral blood. The DNA is as follows: TGTGCCAGCAGTTTTCTCGATACGCAGTATTTT. This is translated as CASSFLDTQYF.